A selection of T cell receptor beta chains follows, all from one sample in a study of blood T cell repertoires in COVID-19. Clones were sequenced by immunoSEQ multiplex PCR, and TCRdb holds only the in-frame ones, with some missing. This sample has more than 300,000 clones; approximately 90% occur once, and the top ten carry around 4.2%. The material sequenced was PBMCs or T cells enriched from blood (not recorded which). Every receptor here comes from a young woman who had been exposed to COVID-19. CDR3s include the opening cysteine and the closing phenylalanine or tryptophan. A D gene is named only where the DNA matches it firmly. Clone size is shown for a subset of rows, as once, few, many or a class of expanded clone.

clone_size	v_call	d_call	j_call	cdr3_aa	cdr3_nt
-	TRBV7-9	TRBD1	TRBJ1-1	CASSLGLRGDTEAFF	TGTGCCAGCAGCTTAGGGCTCAGGGGGGACACTGAAGCTTTCTTT
once	TRBV19	-	TRBJ1-2	CASSNPPSRGYGYTF	TGTGCCAGTAGTAATCCCCCGTCACGGGGCTATGGCTACACCTTC
-	TRBV6-6	TRBD1	TRBJ2-4	CASSYQGAWDIQYF	TGTGCCAGCAGTTACCAGGGGGCGTGGGACATTCAGTACTTC
-	TRBV4-3	-	TRBJ1-5	CASSQERRINQPQHF	TGCGCCAGCAGCCAAGAGAGGCGGATCAATCAGCCCCAGCATTTT
-	TRBV5-4	-	TRBJ1-1	CASSLREGEAFF	TGTGCCAGCAGCTTGAGAGAGGGTGAAGCTTTCTTT
-	TRBV5-5	-	TRBJ1-1	CAARAGMNTEAFF	TGTGCCGCAAGGGCAGGGATGAACACTGAAGCTTTCTTT
-	TRBV7-2	-	TRBJ2-3	CASKFTRSTDTQYF	TGTGCCAGCAAGTTTACCAGGAGCACAGATACGCAGTATTTT
-	TRBV4-3	-	TRBJ2-7	CASSQELYYEQYF	TGCGCCAGCAGCCAAGAACTGTACTACGAGCAGTACTTC
-	TRBV18	TRBD2	TRBJ2-7	CASSPSGWSGGEEQYF	TGTGCCAGCTCACCAAGCGGATGGAGCGGGGGTGAAGAGCAGTACTTC
-	TRBV5-1	TRBD1	TRBJ2-7	CASSLVQGTYEQYF	TGCGCCAGCAGCTTGGTACAGGGGACCTACGAGCAGTACTTC
-	TRBV3-1/TRBV3-2	-	TRBJ1-1	CASSQRGWTEAFF	TGTGCCAGCAGCCAACGGGGGTGGACTGAAGCTTTCTTT